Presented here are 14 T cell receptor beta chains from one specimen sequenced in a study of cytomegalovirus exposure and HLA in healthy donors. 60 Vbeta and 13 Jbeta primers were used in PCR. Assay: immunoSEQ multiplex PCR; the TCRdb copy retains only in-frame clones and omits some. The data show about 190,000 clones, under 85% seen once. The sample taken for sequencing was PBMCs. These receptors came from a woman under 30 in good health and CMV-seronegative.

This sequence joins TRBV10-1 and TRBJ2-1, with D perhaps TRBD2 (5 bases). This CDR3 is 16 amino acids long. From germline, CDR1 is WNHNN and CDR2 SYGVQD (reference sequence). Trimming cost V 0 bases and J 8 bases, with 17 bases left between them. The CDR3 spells CASSESSASMGDEQFF. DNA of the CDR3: TGCGCCAGCAGTGAGTCTTCGGCTAGCATGGGTGATGAGCAGTTCTTC.

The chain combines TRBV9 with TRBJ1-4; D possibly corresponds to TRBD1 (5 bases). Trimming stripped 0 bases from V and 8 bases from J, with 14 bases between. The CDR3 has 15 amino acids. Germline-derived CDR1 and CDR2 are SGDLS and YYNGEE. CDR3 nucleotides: TGTGCCAGCAGCGTAGGGTCCAGGGCAGGGGAAAAACTGTTTTTT. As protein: CASSVGSRAGEKLFF.

CDR3 DNA sequence: TGTGCCAGCAGCGTAGGTGACAGTTTAAGGCACTATGGCTACACCTTC. Amino acids: CASSVGDSLRHYGYTF. This chain links TRBV9 with TRBJ1-2, with a tentative D call TRBD1 (5 bases). This CDR3 is built from 16 residues. V lost 0 bases and J lost 3, with 15 bases in between. In germline, CDR1 is SGDLS, CDR2 YYNGEE.

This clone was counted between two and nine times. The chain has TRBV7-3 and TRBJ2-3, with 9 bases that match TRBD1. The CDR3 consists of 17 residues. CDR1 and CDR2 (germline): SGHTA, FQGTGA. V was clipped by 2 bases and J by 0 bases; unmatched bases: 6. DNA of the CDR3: TGTGCCAGCAGCTTAGTGGGGACAGGGTTAAGCACAGATACGCAGTATTTT. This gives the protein CASSLVGTGLSTDTQYF.

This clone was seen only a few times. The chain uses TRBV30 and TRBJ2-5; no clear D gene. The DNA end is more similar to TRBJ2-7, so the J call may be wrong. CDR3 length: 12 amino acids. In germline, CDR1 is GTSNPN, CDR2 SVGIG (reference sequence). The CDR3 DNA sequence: TGTGCCTGGAGTGTATTAACCTACGAGCAGTACTTC. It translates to CAWSVLTYEQYF.

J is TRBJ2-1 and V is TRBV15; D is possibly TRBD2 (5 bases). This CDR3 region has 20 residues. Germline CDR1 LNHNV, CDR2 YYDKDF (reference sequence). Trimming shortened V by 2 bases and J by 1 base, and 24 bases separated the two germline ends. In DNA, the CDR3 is TGTGCCACCAGCAGAATGCTCGGACTCGTAGGCACGGCATCCTACAATGAGCAGTTCTTC. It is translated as CATSRMLGLVGTASYNEQFF.

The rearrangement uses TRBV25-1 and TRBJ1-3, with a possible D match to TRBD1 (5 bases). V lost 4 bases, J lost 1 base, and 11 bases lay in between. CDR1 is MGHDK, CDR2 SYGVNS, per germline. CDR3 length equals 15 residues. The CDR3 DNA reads TGTGCCAGCAGTGTCGATTGGACATCTGGAAACACCATATATTTT. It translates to CASSVDWTSGNTIYF. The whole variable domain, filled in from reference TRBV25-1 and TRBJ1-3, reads EADIYQTPRYLVIGTGKKITLECSQTMGHDKMYWYQQDPGMELHLIHYSYGVNSTEKGDLSSESTVSRIRTEHFPLTLESARPSHTSQYLCASSVDWTSGNTIYFGEGSWLTVV.

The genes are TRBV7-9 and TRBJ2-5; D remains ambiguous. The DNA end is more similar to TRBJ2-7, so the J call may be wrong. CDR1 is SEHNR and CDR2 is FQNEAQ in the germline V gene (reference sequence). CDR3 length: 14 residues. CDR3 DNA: TGTGCCAGCAGCTTAAGGCAGGACTCCTACGAGCAGTACTTC. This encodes CASSLRQDSYEQYF.

This CDR3 reads CAWSFSYYEQYF. CDR3 DNA sequence: TGTGCCTGGAGCTTCTCCTACTACGAGCAGTACTTC. The chain links TRBV30 to TRBJ2-5; no firm D call. The DNA end favors TRBJ2-7, so the J call may be wrong. CDR1 is GTSNPN and CDR2 is SVGIG in the germline V gene (reference sequence). There are 12 residues in the CDR3.

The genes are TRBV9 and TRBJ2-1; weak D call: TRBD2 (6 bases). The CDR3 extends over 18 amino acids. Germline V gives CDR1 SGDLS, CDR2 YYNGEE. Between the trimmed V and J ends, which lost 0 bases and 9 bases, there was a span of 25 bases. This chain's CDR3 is CASSVDRSSVIGGGEQFF. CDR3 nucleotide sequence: TGTGCCAGCAGCGTAGATAGGTCTAGCGTGATCGGTGGGGGTGAGCAGTTCTTC.

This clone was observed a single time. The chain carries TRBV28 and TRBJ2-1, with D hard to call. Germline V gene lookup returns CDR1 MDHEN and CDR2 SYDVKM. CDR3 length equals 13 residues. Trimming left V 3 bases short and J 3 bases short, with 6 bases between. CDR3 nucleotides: TGTGCCAGCAGTTTTACCAGCTACAATGAGCAGTTCTTC. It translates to CASSFTSYNEQFF.

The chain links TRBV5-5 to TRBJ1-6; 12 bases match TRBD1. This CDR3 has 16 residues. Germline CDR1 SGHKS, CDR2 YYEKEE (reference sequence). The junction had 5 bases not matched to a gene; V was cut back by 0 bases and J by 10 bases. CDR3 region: CASSLEGTGGRSPLHF. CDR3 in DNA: TGTGCCAGCAGCTTGGAAGGGACAGGGGGCAGGTCACCCCTCCACTTT.

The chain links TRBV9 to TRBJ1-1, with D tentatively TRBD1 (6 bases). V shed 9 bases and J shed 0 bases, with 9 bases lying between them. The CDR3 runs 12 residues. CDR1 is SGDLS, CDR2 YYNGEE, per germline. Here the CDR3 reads CATGGLNTEAFF. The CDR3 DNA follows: TGTGCCACCGGGGGGCTGAACACTGAAGCTTTCTTT.

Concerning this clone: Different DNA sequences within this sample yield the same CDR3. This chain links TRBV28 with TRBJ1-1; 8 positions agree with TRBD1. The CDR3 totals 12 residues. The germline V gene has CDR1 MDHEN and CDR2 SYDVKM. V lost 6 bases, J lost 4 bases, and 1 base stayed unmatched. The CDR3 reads CASRTGGTEAFF. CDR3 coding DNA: TGTGCCAGCAGAACAGGGGGCACTGAAGCTTTCTTT.